This record concerns one T cell receptor beta chain sequence. Its antigen is still unknown. V lost 0 bases and J lost 7, with 17 bases in between. This CDR3 comprises 17 residues. Germline CDR1 and CDR2: SGHDT and YYEEEE. The data derive from a study of cytomegalovirus exposure and HLA in healthy donors. Study findings and constraints: In a later analysis, HLA-associated beta chains showed higher expansion and lower generation probabilities than comparable chains.

The PCR used 60 Vbeta and 13 Jbeta primers. Using immunoSEQ multiplex PCR, the repertoire was profiled, and TCRdb retains in-frame clones only, with some absent. The sample records about 170,000 clones, about 80% being singletons. The rearrangement uses TRBV5-6 and TRBJ1-6, with D possibly matching TRBD1 (6 bases). The TCR was taken from a woman between 25 and 40 years old in good health and CMV-seropositive. The sequenced sample was PBMCs. The CDR3 DNA reads as TGTGCCAGCAGCTTGGGCCCCCTAGGGGGGGAGAATTCACCCCTCCACTTT. Protein product: CASSLGPLGGENSPLHF. The full variable domain, in which reference TRBV5-6 and TRBJ1-6 provide the parts outside the CDR3, is DAGVTQSPTHLIKTRGQQVTLRCSPKSGHDTVSWYQQALGQGPQFIFQYYEEEERQRGNFPDRFSGHQFPNYSSELNVNALLLGDSALYLCASSLGPLGGENSPLHFGNGTRLTVT.